These T cell receptor beta chains were read from a single sample in a study of monozygotic twins with cystic fibrosis. Libraries were prepared by immunoSEQ multiplex PCR; TCRdb keeps only in-frame clonotypes and omits some of them. The table includes some 8,900 clones, 98% to 99% detected once. Sequenced input: blood. These receptors originate from a girl aged 2 to 9 with cystic fibrosis. CDR3s include the opening cysteine and the closing phenylalanine or tryptophan. D genes are given only for firm matches. Expanded clones get a size class; other rows say once, few or many, or leave the size out.

TRBD1	TRBV10-2	NA	TRBJ1-2	CASSPGTGNGYTF	TGCGCCAGCAGTCCCGGGACAGGGAATGGCTACACCTTC
NA	TRBV25-1	NA	TRBJ1-6	CASSPTGLQGKRDSPLHF	TGTGCCAGCAGTCCAACAGGATTACAGGGCAAGAGGGATTCACCCCTCCACTTT
NA	TRBV30	NA	TRBJ1-6	CAWSGYNSPLHF	TGTGCCTGGAGTGGATATAATTCACCCCTCCACTTT
NA	TRBV19	NA	TRBJ1-3	CASRPAVGNTIYF	TGTGCCAGCAGACCCGCGGTCGGAAACACCATATATTTT
TRBD1	TRBV7-9	NA	TRBJ2-5	CASSDPGGRETQYF	TGTGCCAGCAGCGACCCAGGGGGCAGGGAGACCCAGTACTTC
NA	TRBV28	NA	TRBJ1-2	CASSFYIPYGYTF	TGTGCCAGCAGTTTTTACATCCCCTATGGCTACACCTTC
TRBD1	TRBV23-1	NA	TRBJ1-5	CARIRRDRGRSGNQPQHF	TGCGCCAGGATTCGCCGGGACAGGGGGCGGTCGGGCAATCAGCCCCAGCATTTT
TRBD1	TRBV30	NA	TRBJ1-2	CAWAGQGNWGYTF	TGTGCCTGGGCGGGACAGGGTAATTGGGGCTACACCTTC
NA	TRBV7-2	NA	TRBJ2-1	CASSSVGGEQFF	TGTGCCAGCAGCTCCGTGGGCGGTGAGCAGTTCTTC
NA	TRBV4-1	NA	TRBJ1-2	CASSTHREAGTMWGYTF	TGCGCCAGCAGCACCCACCGAGAGGCCGGAACTATGTGGGGCTACACCTTC
NA	TRBV6-5	NA	TRBJ1-1	CATRMNTEAFF	TGTGCCACCCGGATGAACACTGAAGCTTTCTTT
NA	TRBV27	NA	TRBJ2-7	CASSRSGHPGTETIYEQYF	TGTGCCAGCAGTAGGTCAGGGCACCCCGGGACTGAAACTATTTACGAGCAGTACTTC
TRBD2	TRBV7-6	NA	TRBJ2-2	CASRPPGLAGGPGGELFF	TGTGCCAGCAGGCCTCCGGGACTAGCGGGAGGACCCGGTGGGGAGCTGTTTTTT
NA	TRBV18	NA	TRBJ1-1	CASSPGGTRNTEAFF	TGTGCCAGCTCACCAGGAGGCACTAGGAACACTGAAGCTTTCTTT
TRBD1	TRBV6-5	NA	TRBJ2-3	CASSGPGQGIHTQYF	TGTGCCAGCAGTGGCCCGGGACAGGGGATTCATACGCAGTATTTT
NA	TRBV4-3	NA	TRBJ2-7	CASSQRSSELDEQYF	TGCGCCAGCAGCCAAAGGTCTAGCGAATTAGACGAGCAGTACTTC
TRBD1	TRBV2	NA	TRBJ1-3	CASRRETGGTGNTIYF	TGTGCCAGCAGACGAGAAACAGGGGGCACTGGAAACACCATATATTTT
NA	TRBV5-1	NA	TRBJ1-3	CASSMAGPGNTIYF	TGCGCCAGCAGTATGGCGGGGCCTGGAAACACCATATATTTT
NA	TRBV5-1	NA	TRBJ1-3	CASSPSSGNTIYF	TGCGCCAGCAGCCCCTCCTCTGGAAACACCATATATTTT
NA	TRBV5-4	NA	TRBJ2-1	CASSSRAVTEQFF	TGTGCCAGCAGCTCGCGTGCGGTAACGGAGCAGTTCTTC
NA	TRBV19	NA	TRBJ2-7	CASSRARMVRPYEQYF	TGTGCCAGTAGTCGGGCTAGAATGGTGCGTCCTTACGAGCAGTACTTC
NA	TRBV19	NA	TRBJ2-2	CASSSLRLVYTGELFF	TGTGCCAGTAGTTCATTACGACTAGTTTACACCGGGGAGCTGTTTTTT
NA	TRBV29-1	NA	TRBJ2-1	CSVEDLLGEQSYNEQFF	TGCAGCGTTGAAGATCTCCTGGGGGAACAGTCCTACAATGAGCAGTTCTTC
NA	TRBV28	NA	TRBJ2-6	CASSSRQPGANVLTF	TGTGCCAGCAGTTCTCGACAGCCTGGGGCCAACGTCCTGACTTTC
NA	TRBV4-3	NA	TRBJ2-2	CASSRLNAGELFF	TGCGCCAGCAGCCGGTTGAACGCCGGGGAGCTGTTTTTT
NA	TRBV6-5	NA	TRBJ1-1	CASRYLGEGTEAFF	TGTGCCAGCAGATACCTCGGGGAGGGCACTGAAGCTTTCTTT
NA	TRBV6-1	once	TRBJ2-7	CASSEGTPYEQYF	TGTGCCAGCAGTGAAGGGACACCCTACGAGCAGTACTTC
NA	TRBV2	NA	TRBJ2-7	CASFGGSYEQYF	TGTGCCAGCTTTGGGGGTTCCTACGAGCAGTACTTC
NA	TRBV7-2	NA	TRBJ1-2	CASSPRGSGSAYGYTF	TGTGCCAGCAGCCCCCGAGGCTCGGGATCCGCCTATGGCTACACCTTC
NA	TRBV6-6	once	TRBJ1-2	CASSYGWQVKNGYTF	TGTGCCAGCAGTTACGGTTGGCAGGTGAAAAATGGCTACACCTTC
NA	TRBV7-8	NA	TRBJ2-1	CASRLGGYNEQFF	TGTGCCAGCAGGCTAGGAGGGTACAATGAGCAGTTCTTC
TRBD1	TRBV19	NA	TRBJ2-2	CASSISRQGFYTGELFF	TGTGCCAGTAGTATCTCGAGACAGGGGTTTTACACCGGGGAGCTGTTTTTT
NA	TRBV7-9	NA	TRBJ1-1	CASSLAARDGIFTEAFF	TGTGCCAGCAGCTTAGCGGCGCGGGACGGTATCTTCACTGAAGCTTTCTTT
TRBD1	TRBV29-1	NA	TRBJ2-1	CSVEELQGAVHNEQFF	TGCAGCGTTGAAGAGCTACAGGGGGCGGTCCACAATGAGCAGTTCTTC
TRBD2	TRBV7-9	NA	TRBJ2-3	CASTFGASGRVDTQYF	TGTGCCAGCACCTTTGGGGCTAGCGGGAGGGTGGATACGCAGTATTTT
TRBD2	TRBV5-1	NA	TRBJ2-1	CASSPRGGLANYDNEQFF	TGCGCCAGCAGCCCACGCGGGGGACTAGCGAACTACGACAATGAGCAGTTCTTC
NA	TRBV5-1	NA	TRBJ2-7	CASSPDGGPYEQYF	TGCGCCAGCAGCCCTGATGGGGGTCCCTACGAGCAGTACTTC
NA	TRBV6-4	NA	TRBJ2-3	CASSVGGPTDTQYF	TGTGCCAGCAGTGTTGGGGGTCCCACAGATACGCAGTATTTT
NA	TRBV5-1	NA	TRBJ1-4	CASSSNVWGEKLFF	TGCGCCAGCAGCTCTAACGTCTGGGGTGAAAAACTGTTTTTT
NA	TRBV5-1	NA	TRBJ1-2	CASSLANGIPPGYTF	TGCGCCAGCAGCTTGGCCAATGGGATCCCTCCTGGCTACACCTTC
TRBD2	TRBV5-1	NA	TRBJ2-1	CASSLGTSVRVYNEQFF	TGCGCCAGCAGCTTGGGCACTAGCGTAAGAGTCTACAATGAGCAGTTCTTC
TRBD1	TRBV18	NA	TRBJ2-6	CASSLTQGEAGANVLTF	TGTGCCAGCTCACTGACACAGGGGGAGGCTGGGGCCAACGTCCTGACTTTC
NA	TRBV29-1	NA	TRBJ2-1	CSVVPGRTYNEQFF	TGCAGTGTTGTACCGGGACGGACCTACAATGAGCAGTTCTTC
NA	TRBV11-2	NA	TRBJ2-1	CASSTQGNEQFF	TGTGCCAGCAGCACTCAGGGCAATGAGCAGTTCTTC
TRBD1	TRBV28	once	TRBJ2-7	CASSSPGQGSYEQYF	TGTGCCAGCAGTTCACCGGGACAGGGTTCCTACGAGCAGTACTTC
NA	TRBV13	NA	TRBJ2-1	CASSLDRTGQFF	TGTGCCAGCAGCTTAGATAGGACCGGGCAGTTCTTC
NA	TRBV5-4	once	TRBJ2-5	CASSLRETQYF	TGTGCCAGCAGCTTGAGGGAGACCCAGTACTTC
TRBD1	TRBV13	NA	TRBJ1-1	CASSSRQGMNTEAFF	TGTGCCAGCAGCTCCCGACAGGGAATGAACACTGAAGCTTTCTTT
TRBD1	TRBV18	once	TRBJ1-4	CASSPPGQGAQKLFF	TGTGCCAGCTCACCACCAGGGCAGGGGGCGCAAAAACTGTTTTTT
NA	TRBV14	NA	TRBJ2-7	CASSQGLEQYF	TGTGCCAGCAGCCAAGGACTCGAGCAGTACTTC
TRBD1	TRBV27	NA	TRBJ1-1	CASSRDRVNTEAFF	TGTGCCAGCAGTAGGGACAGGGTGAACACTGAAGCTTTCTTT